Below are 17 T cell receptor beta chains sequenced from a single sample in a study of CD8 T cells in Susac syndrome. The authors reverse transcribed about 0.5 to 1 ug RNA with random hexamers. TCRdb reanalysed the immunoSEQ multiplex PCR reads using MiXCR and keeps one entry per CDR3 protein. The data hold over 350,000 distinct CDR3 sequences, with approximately 85% observed a single time. The sequenced material came from CD8+ T cells from PBMCs. The receptor source for this set is a human donor with multiple sclerosis.

Points on this clonotype: This CDR3 is missing its conserved last phenylalanine or tryptophan, likely due to a read error. The chain joins TRBV14 to TRBJ1-1; TRBD1 matches at 8 bases. Trimming at V came to 6 bases and at J to 8 bases, leaving 8 bases not matched to a gene. CDR3 length: 13 residues. Germline CDR1 is SGHDN and CDR2 is FVKESK. The CDR3 region has the DNA TGTGCCAGCAGAGACAGGGGATTACCCGAAGCTTTCCTT. This codes for CASRDRGLPEAFL.

In DNA, the CDR3 is TGCAGTGCTAGACCTTCGACAGGGTTGGTCTATGGCTACACCTTC. As protein: CSARPSTGLVYGYTF. The chain employs TRBV20-1 and TRBJ1-2, with 7 bases that match TRBD1. The CDR3 extends over 15 amino acids. Germline V gene lookup returns CDR1 DFQATT and CDR2 SNEGSKA (reference sequence). V gave up 2 bases and J gave up 4 bases; unmatched junction bases: 10.

This clonotype showed up just once. The chain carries TRBV12-3 or TRBV12-4 and TRBJ1-5; possibly TRBD1 for D (5 bases). The CDR3 has 14 residues. Trimming took 3 bases from V and 7 from J, leaving 13 bases between them. In nucleotides, the CDR3 is TGTGCCAGCAGTTTCCTGGGGGTCCACCAGCCCCAGCATTTT. It encodes CASSFLGVHQPQHF.

The chain is built from TRBV5-1 and TRBJ2-2, with D perhaps TRBD2 (5 bases). Deletions cut 2 bases from V and 3 bases from J, with 8 bases between. CDR3 length: 14 residues. Germline V gives CDR1 SGHRS, CDR2 YFSETQ. The CDR3 here is CASSFGEYTGELFF. CDR3 DNA: TGCGCCAGCAGCTTCGGGGAATACACCGGGGAGCTGTTTTTT.

CDR3 sequence (DNA): TGTGCCAGCACGAACACTGAAGCTTTCTTT. As protein: CASTNTEAFF. This chain links TRBV27 with TRBJ1-1; D not certain. The V gene's germline CDR1 is MNHEY and CDR2 SMNVEV (reference sequence). V was clipped by 7 bases and J by 1 base, with 1 base between them. CDR3 length: 10 residues.

The gene calls are TRBV7-9 and TRBJ2-1, with 13 positions matching TRBD2. J lost 5 bases, V lost 7 bases, and 5 bases had no gene match. The germline CDR1 and CDR2 sequences are SEHNR and FQNEAQ (reference sequence). This CDR3 spans 15 amino acids. CDR3 amino acids: CASTGGLAGNNEQFF. As DNA, the CDR3 is TGTGCCAGCACCGGGGGACTAGCGGGAAACAATGAGCAGTTCTTC. The whole variable domain, remainder taken from reference TRBV7-9 and TRBJ2-1, is DTGVSQNPRHKITKRGQNVTFRCDPISEHNRLYWYRQTLGQGPEFLTYFQNEAQLEKSRLLSDRFSAERPKGSFSTLEIQRTEQGDSAMYLCASTGGLAGNNEQFFGPGTRLTVL.

The chain recombines TRBV20-1 with TRBJ2-7; D may match TRBD1 or TRBD2 (5 bases each). Per the germline V gene, CDR1 is DFQATT and CDR2 is SNEGSKA (reference sequence). There are 14 residues in the CDR3. With 6 bases removed from V and 2 bases from J, the gap between germline ends came to 17 bases. The CDR3 DNA follows: TGCAGTGCCCGAGGGACGGCCCTGACCTACGAGCAGTACTTC. This sequence encodes CSARGTALTYEQYF.

The chain employs TRBV7-9 and TRBJ2-2; a possible D gene is TRBD2 (6 bases). The CDR3 loop spans 17 amino acids. Germline CDR1 SEHNR, CDR2 FQNEAQ (reference sequence). V was cut by 4 bases and J by 1 base, with 16 bases left in between. The CDR3 DNA follows: TGTGCCAGCAGCTCGCTGGGAGGACATGGGAACACCGGGGAGCTGTTTTTT. Protein: CASSSLGGHGNTGELFF.

J is TRBJ2-7 and V is TRBV14, with TRBD1 matching 12 bases. The V and J ends lost 1 base and 4 bases, in that order; junction bases with no gene match: 5. CDR1 is SGHDN, CDR2 FVKESK, per germline. There are 16 residues in the CDR3. CDR3 nucleotide sequence: TGTGCCAGCAGCCAAGCCGGGACAGGGGGCTCTTACGAGCAGTACTTC. It yields the protein CASSQAGTGGSYEQYF. Together with reference TRBV14 and TRBJ2-7, the CDR3 gives the full variable domain: EAGVTQFPSHSVIEKGQTVTLRCDPISGHDNLYWYRRVMGKEIKFLLHFVKESKQDESGMPNNRFLAERTGGTYSTLKVQPAELEDSGVYFCASSQAGTGGSYEQYFGPGTRLTVT.

The chain is built from TRBV5-1 and TRBJ1-2, with TRBD1 identical over 9 bases. The CDR3 contains 13 residues. The V gene end was trimmed by 4 bases and the J gene end by 6 bases; junction bases not matched to a gene: 4. Germline CDR1 SGHRS, CDR2 YFSETQ. CDR3 in amino acids: CASSPGTGNGYTF. CDR3 DNA sequence: TGCGCCAGCAGCCCCGGGACAGGGAATGGCTACACCTTC.

The sample holds a few counts of this clonotype. This chain uses TRBV9 with TRBJ1-1; 9 nucleotides agree with TRBD1. Germline loops: CDR1 SGDLS, CDR2 YYNGEE. The junction had 7 bases not matched to a gene; V was cut back by 4 bases and J by 0 bases. The CDR3 length is 16 residues. The CDR3 bases are TGTGCCAGCAGCATAGGTGGACAGGGGATGAACACTGAAGCTTTCTTT. It encodes CASSIGGQGMNTEAFF.

V and J are TRBV19 and TRBJ1-4, with unresolved D. The CDR3 sequence is 16 residues long. Trimming shortened V by 3 bases and J by 2 bases, and 13 bases separated the two germline ends. In germline, CDR1 is LNHDA, CDR2 SQIVND (reference sequence). In DNA form, the CDR3 reads TGTGCCAGTAGTATTGAAGGATATCCTACTAATGAAAAACTGTTTTTT. Its protein is CASSIEGYPTNEKLFF.

The chain combines TRBV10-3 with TRBJ1-5; D is unclear. The CDR3 loop spans 15 amino acids. The V end was cut by 3 bases, the J end by 4 bases, with 13 bases between. Germline CDR1 is ENHRY and CDR2 is SYGVKD. In DNA, the CDR3 is TGTGCCATCAGTGACCTAAGGGAGAAAAATCAGCCCCAGCATTTT. This gives the protein CAISDLREKNQPQHF.

The chain joins TRBV29-1 to TRBJ1-1, with 7 bases identical to TRBD1. The length of the CDR3 is 12 residues. V was clipped by 5 bases and J by 4 bases; unmatched bases: 4. The germline V gene encodes CDR1 SQVTM and CDR2 ANQGSEA. DNA for the CDR3: TGCAGCGTTAAAGGGGGCCGCACTGAAGCTTTCTTT. Translating gives CSVKGGRTEAFF.

The chain uses TRBV4-1 and TRBJ2-5; possible D gene TRBD2, 5 bases. The length of the CDR3 is 15 residues. Trimming left V 2 bases short and J 3 bases short, with 13 bases between. From germline, CDR1 is MGHRA and CDR2 YSYEKL. The CDR3 DNA reads as TGCGCCAGCAGCCAATACCAGGACTCGGAAGAGACCCAGTACTTC. This sequence encodes CASSQYQDSEETQYF.

This clonotype was seen a few times. V and J are TRBV5-6 and TRBJ1-1; no definite D call. The CDR3 is 12 residues long. CDR1 SGHDT and CDR2 YYEEEE come from the germline V gene. V was cut by 0 bases and J by 5 bases, with 5 bases left in between. Written as DNA, the CDR3 is TGTGCCAGCAGCTTGGTCTGGACTGAAGCTTTCTTT. It encodes CASSLVWTEAFF.

The V gene is TRBV27, the J gene TRBJ2-3; D not certain. CDR1 and CDR2 (germline): MNHEY, SMNVEV (reference sequence). Trimming shortened V by 5 bases and J by 4 bases, and 22 bases separated the two germline ends. The CDR3 runs to 17 residues. The CDR3 DNA sequence: TGTGCCAGCAGTCTTTTCCCTCCTCCGGTAGGGTCAGATACGCAGTATTTT. Its protein is CASSLFPPPVGSDTQYF.